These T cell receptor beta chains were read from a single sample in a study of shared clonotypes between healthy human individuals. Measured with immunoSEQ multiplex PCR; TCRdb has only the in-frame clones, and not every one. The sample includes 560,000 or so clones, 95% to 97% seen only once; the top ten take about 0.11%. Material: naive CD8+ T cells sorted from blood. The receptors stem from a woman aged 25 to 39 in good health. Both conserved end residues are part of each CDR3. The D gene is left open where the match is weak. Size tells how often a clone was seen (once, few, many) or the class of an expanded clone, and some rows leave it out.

TGTGCCAGCAGCTTAGGAGGGAGAATCCACGAGCAGTACTTC | CASSLGGRIHEQYF | NA | TRBJ2-7 | TRBV7-9 | NA
TGTGCCAGCAGCTCACTGACCCCCTACGAGCAGTACTTC | CASSSLTPYEQYF | NA | TRBJ2-7 | TRBV7-2 | NA
TGTGCTAGTGGTCGCCATGGGTGCTACGAGCAGTACTTC | CASGRHGCYEQYF | NA | TRBJ2-7 | TRBV12-5 | NA
TGTGCCATCGCGACAGGGGCCAATCAGCCCCAGCATTTT | CAIATGANQPQHF | NA | TRBJ1-5 | TRBV10-3 | TRBD1
TGTGCCAGCAGTCAGGGGACTAGCGGCTACGAGCAGTACTTC | CASSQGTSGYEQYF | once | TRBJ2-7 | TRBV27 | TRBD2
TGTGCCAGTAGTATAGTGCAGGGTGGCGGCTACACCTTC | CASSIVQGGGYTF | NA | TRBJ1-2 | TRBV19 | NA
TGTGCCAGCAGCTTGGCTGTCGGGGAGCTGTTTTTT | CASSLAVGELFF | NA | TRBJ2-2 | TRBV5-8 | NA
TGTGCCAGCAGTTTCTCACAGGGTGGGAATGAGCAGTTCTTC | CASSFSQGGNEQFF | NA | TRBJ2-1 | TRBV28 | NA
TGTGCCAGCAGTGGCGGGGGGGTCGGCACTGAAGCTTTCTTT | CASSGGGVGTEAFF | NA | TRBJ1-1 | TRBV7-9 | NA
TGTGCCAGTAGTATAGCCCTGACAGGGAACTATGGCTACACCTTC | CASSIALTGNYGYTF | NA | TRBJ1-2 | TRBV19 | TRBD1
TGCGCCAGCAGTGAGGGGATGGCTGAAGCTTTCTTT | CASSEGMAEAFF | NA | TRBJ1-1 | TRBV5-1 | NA
TGTGCCAGCAGTTTGTGGCAGGGGGGCACTGAAGCTTTCTTT | CASSLWQGGTEAFF | NA | TRBJ1-1 | TRBV27 | TRBD1
TGTGCCAGCAGCTTAAGTGCAGGGCACTATGGCTACACCTTC | CASSLSAGHYGYTF | NA | TRBJ1-2 | TRBV7-9 | NA
TGTGCCAGCAGCCTCCGGACAGGGATGAACACTGAAGCTTTCTTT | CASSLRTGMNTEAFF | once | TRBJ1-1 | TRBV7-9 | TRBD1
TGCGCCAGCAGCCAGACCATTAGCGGGAGCTCCTACGAGCAGTACTTC | CASSQTISGSSYEQYF | NA | TRBJ2-7 | TRBV4-1 | TRBD2
TGTGCCAGCAGCACCCAGGACAGGGGGGGCTACGAGCAGTACTTC | CASSTQDRGGYEQYF | NA | TRBJ2-7 | TRBV5-4 | TRBD1
TGTGCCAGCAGCGGGGGGGACAGAGCGAACACCGGGGAGCTGTTTTTT | CASSGGDRANTGELFF | NA | TRBJ2-2 | TRBV9 | NA
TGTGCCAGCAGCTTAGAGGCCAGCTACTACGAGCAGTACTTC | CASSLEASYYEQYF | NA | TRBJ2-7 | TRBV7-8 | NA
TGCGCCAGCAGCTTGGTAGGGCAGGGGGCTTACGAGCAGTACTTC | CASSLVGQGAYEQYF | NA | TRBJ2-7 | TRBV5-1 | TRBD1
TGTGCCAGCAGCTTCGCGGGAGGATGGACCTACGAGCAGTACTTC | CASSFAGGWTYEQYF | NA | TRBJ2-7 | TRBV5-6 | TRBD2
TGTGCCAGCAGTTCACTCCAGGCGGGAGGCCCACAAGAGACCCAGTACTTC | CASSSLQAGGPQETQYF | NA | TRBJ2-5 | TRBV28 | TRBD2
TGTGCCAGCAGTGACTCATCCCCCAGCGGGAGCCCTAACAATGAGCAGTTCTTC | CASSDSSPSGSPNNEQFF | NA | TRBJ2-1 | TRBV6-4 | TRBD2
TGTGCCTGGAGTAACGGAGAGTCCTACGAGCAGTACTTC | CAWSNGESYEQYF | NA | TRBJ2-7 | TRBV30 | NA
TGTGCCAGCAGCTCGTCTAATGAAAAACTGTTTTTT | CASSSSNEKLFF | NA | TRBJ1-4 | TRBV11-1 | NA
TGCGCCAGCAGCTCCCCCGCCACAAGGACTAGGCAATTTCTTTTCGATGAGCAGTTCTTC | CASSSPATRTRQFLFDEQFF | NA | TRBJ2-1 | TRBV4-1 | TRBD2
TGTGCCAGCAGCTTAGGAACCACAGGGAAGTACTTC | CASSLGTTGKYF | NA | TRBJ2-7 | TRBV7-9 | NA
TGTGCCAGCCTCACGGGACTAGCGGTGACCTACGAGCAGTACTTC | CASLTGLAVTYEQYF | once | TRBJ2-7 | TRBV2 | TRBD2
TGTGCCAGCTCCGGAAACACCATATATTTT | CASSGNTIYF | NA | TRBJ1-3 | TRBV27 | NA
TGCAGCGTTGAAGATGGCAGAACCTACGAGCAGTACTTC | CSVEDGRTYEQYF | NA | TRBJ2-7 | TRBV29-1 | NA
TGTGCCAGCAGTGAAGCGGATTACGGCAATCAGCCCCAGCATTTT | CASSEADYGNQPQHF | once | TRBJ1-5 | TRBV2 | NA
TGCGCCAGCAGCCAAGTGATTGGGCGAACGAACACTGAAGCTTTCTTT | CASSQVIGRTNTEAFF | NA | TRBJ1-1 | TRBV4-1 | NA
TGTGCCAGCAGTGAGGCAGGGGGCAGTCAGCCCCAGCATTTT | CASSEAGGSQPQHF | NA | TRBJ1-5 | TRBV2 | TRBD1
TGTGCCAGCAGCTTGGACGCAGGGGGCACTGAAGCTTTCTTT | CASSLDAGGTEAFF | NA | TRBJ1-1 | TRBV5-4 | TRBD1
TGTGCCAGCAGCCACTCCGGATTACAGTTCTTC | CASSHSGLQFF | NA | TRBJ2-1 | TRBV14 | NA
TGTGCCAGCAGCCTGGTGACTAGCGGGAGGGCCAGAAACGAGCAGTACTTC | CASSLVTSGRARNEQYF | NA | TRBJ2-7 | TRBV5-6 | TRBD2
TGTGCCAGCCAGGTTTTTAGCAATCAGCCCCAGCATTTT | CASQVFSNQPQHF | NA | TRBJ1-5 | TRBV28 | NA
TGCAGCGTTGTATGGGGGTCCTACGAGCAGTACTTC | CSVVWGSYEQYF | once | TRBJ2-7 | TRBV29-1 | NA
TGTGCCAGCAGTTACTCACAGGGGATCACTGAAGCTTTCTTT | CASSYSQGITEAFF | NA | TRBJ1-1 | TRBV6-5 | TRBD1
TGCGCCAGCAGCCAAGGGGGTGCCTACGAGCAGTACTTC | CASSQGGAYEQYF | NA | TRBJ2-7 | TRBV4-1 | NA
TGTGCCAGCAGCGCCTCCGTGGGGGACCTAATCACAGATACGCAGTATTTT | CASSASVGDLITDTQYF | NA | TRBJ2-3 | TRBV11-1 | NA
TGTGCCAGCAGCTTAGGGTTTATGGGGCTCTCCTACGAGCAGTACTTC | CASSLGFMGLSYEQYF | NA | TRBJ2-7 | TRBV7-6 | NA
TGTGCCAGCGGGGAGGGGAGAACCGGGGAGCTGTTTTTT | CASGEGRTGELFF | NA | TRBJ2-2 | TRBV2 | TRBD2
TGTGCCATCTTAGACAGAGGCGGCTATGGCTACACCTTC | CAILDRGGYGYTF | NA | TRBJ1-2 | TRBV10-3 | NA
TGTGCCAGTAGTGACAGGGACTACGAGCAGTACTTC | CASSDRDYEQYF | NA | TRBJ2-7 | TRBV19 | TRBD1
TGTGCCATCAGTGATTCCGGCCAGTTCTACGAGCAGTACTTC | CAISDSGQFYEQYF | NA | TRBJ2-7 | TRBV10-3 | NA
TGTGCCACCAGCCTACACTCCCCGCCCGCGGGGTACCAAGAGACCCAGTACTTC | CATSLHSPPAGYQETQYF | NA | TRBJ2-5 | TRBV15 | NA
TGTGCCAGCAGTCCGGGCCTAGCGGGACCCGCGGGTGTGGAGACCCAGTACTTC | CASSPGLAGPAGVETQYF | NA | TRBJ2-5 | TRBV27 | TRBD2
TGTGCCAGCAGCTTTATTAGCGGGAGGAACCCCAAGACGCAGTATTTT | CASSFISGRNPKTQYF | NA | TRBJ2-3 | TRBV7-3 | TRBD2
TGTGCCAGCAGTAGAGGGACAATGGACAACGAGCAGTACTTC | CASSRGTMDNEQYF | NA | TRBJ2-7 | TRBV13 | NA
TGTGCCAGCAATTCGGGGCCCAATCAGCCCCAGCATTTT | CASNSGPNQPQHF | NA | TRBJ1-5 | TRBV28 | NA
TGCGCCAGCAGCCAAGGGGTAATCACAGGGGAAGAGCAGTACTTC | CASSQGVITGEEQYF | NA | TRBJ2-7 | TRBV4-1 | TRBD1
TGTGCCAGCAGCCCAGGGACTAGCGGGACTTACGAGCAGTACTTC | CASSPGTSGTYEQYF | NA | TRBJ2-7 | TRBV7-9 | TRBD2
TGCGCCAGCAGCCAAGATTTCGCTACCAGGCGGTTCTACAATGAGCAGTTCTTC | CASSQDFATRRFYNEQFF | NA | TRBJ2-1 | TRBV4-1 | NA
TGTGCCAGCAGTCTCAGGGCATACGAGCAGTACTTC | CASSLRAYEQYF | NA | TRBJ2-7 | TRBV28 | NA
TGTGCCAGCGGGGCCGGAGAGTACTTC | CASGAGEYF | once | TRBJ2-7 | TRBV28 | NA
TGTGCCAGCAGCGTTTGGGCGAGAAACACCGGGGAGCTGTTTTTT | CASSVWARNTGELFF | NA | TRBJ2-2 | TRBV27 | NA